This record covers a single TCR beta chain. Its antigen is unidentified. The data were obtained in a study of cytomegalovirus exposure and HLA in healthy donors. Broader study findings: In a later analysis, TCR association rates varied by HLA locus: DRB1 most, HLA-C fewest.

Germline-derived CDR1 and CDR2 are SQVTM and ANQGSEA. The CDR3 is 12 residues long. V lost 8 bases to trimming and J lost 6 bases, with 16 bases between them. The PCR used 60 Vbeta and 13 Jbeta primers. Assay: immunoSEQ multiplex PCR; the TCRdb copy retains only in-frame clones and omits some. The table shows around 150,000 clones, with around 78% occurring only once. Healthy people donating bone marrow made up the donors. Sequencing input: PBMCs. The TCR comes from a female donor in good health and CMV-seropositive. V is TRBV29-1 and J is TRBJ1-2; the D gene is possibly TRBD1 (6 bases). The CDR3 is CSKRRTAHGYTF. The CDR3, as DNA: TGCAGCAAGAGGCGGACAGCCCATGGCTACACCTTC. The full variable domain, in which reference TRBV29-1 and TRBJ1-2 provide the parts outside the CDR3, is SAVISQKPSRDICQRGTSLTIQCQVDSQVTMMFWYRQQPGQSLTLIATANQGSEATYESGFVIDKFPISRPNLTFSTLTVSNMSPEDSSIYLCSKRRTAHGYTFGSGTRLTVV.